This T cell receptor beta chain was sequenced during a study of blood T cell repertoires in COVID-19. Overall study: Cohort 3 recovered donors had two negative PCRs, clearance, or symptom resolution. PBMCs, B-cell-depleted T cells, or T cells provided the cDNA or gDNA that made up the material.

The CDR3 extends over 14 amino acids. Sequencing was performed with immunoSEQ multiplex PCR; in TCRdb, only in-frame clones are kept and a portion is missing. The profile covers 250,000 to 350,000 clones, with 88% appearing a single time and roughly 2% taken by the ten largest. Recruits, aged roughly 18 to 95 years, lived in 20 to 30 US areas. This clone was found once. This chain uses TRBV21-1 with TRBJ1-1. TRBV21-1 is designated a pseudogene. The sequence was collected from a woman aged 55-70 years in a cohort exposed to, infected with or recovered from COVID-19 (not recorded which). Sequenced: PBMCs or T cells enriched from blood (not recorded which). CDR3 residues: CASGVGGDWTEAFF. The CDR3 region has the DNA TGTGCCAGCGGAGTAGGGGGGGATTGGACTGAAGCTTTCTTT.